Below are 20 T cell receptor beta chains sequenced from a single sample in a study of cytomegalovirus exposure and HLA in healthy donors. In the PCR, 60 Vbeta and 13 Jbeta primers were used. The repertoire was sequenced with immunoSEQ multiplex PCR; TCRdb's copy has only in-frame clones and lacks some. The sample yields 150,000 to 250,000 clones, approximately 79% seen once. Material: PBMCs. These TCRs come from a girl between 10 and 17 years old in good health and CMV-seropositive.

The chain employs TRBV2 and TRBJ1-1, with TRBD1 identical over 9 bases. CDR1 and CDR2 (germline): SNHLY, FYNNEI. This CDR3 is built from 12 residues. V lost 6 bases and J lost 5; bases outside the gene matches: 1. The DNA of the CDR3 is TGTGCCAGCAGGACAGGGGGTACTGAAGCTTTCTTT. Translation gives CASRTGGTEAFF. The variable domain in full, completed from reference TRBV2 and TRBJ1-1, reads EPEVTQTPSHQVTQMGQEVILRCVPISNHLYFYWYRQILGQKVEFLVSFYNNEISEKSEIFDDQFSVERPDGSNFTLKIRSTKLEDSAMYFCASRTGGTEAFFGQGTRLTVV.

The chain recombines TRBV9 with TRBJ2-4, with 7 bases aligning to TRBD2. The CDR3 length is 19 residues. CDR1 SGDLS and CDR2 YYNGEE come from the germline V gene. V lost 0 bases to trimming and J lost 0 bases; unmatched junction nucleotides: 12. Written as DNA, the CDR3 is TGTGCCAGCAGCGTAGGCGGGGGAGAAACAGCTCCAGCCAAAAACATTCAGTACTTC. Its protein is CASSVGGGETAPAKNIQYF.

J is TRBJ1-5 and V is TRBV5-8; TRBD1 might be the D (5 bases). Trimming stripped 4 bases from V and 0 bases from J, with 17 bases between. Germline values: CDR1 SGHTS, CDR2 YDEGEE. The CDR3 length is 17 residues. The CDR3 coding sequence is TGTGCCAGCAGCCGGGGGGGGGAGAGCTATAGCAATCAGCCCCAGCATTTT. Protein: CASSRGGESYSNQPQHF. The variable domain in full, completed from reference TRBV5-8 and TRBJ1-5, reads EAGVTQSPTHLIKTRGQQATLRCSPISGHTSVYWYQQALGLGLQFLLWYDEGEERNRGNFPPRFSGRQFPNYSSELNVNALELEDSALYLCASSRGGESYSNQPQHFGDGTRLSIL.

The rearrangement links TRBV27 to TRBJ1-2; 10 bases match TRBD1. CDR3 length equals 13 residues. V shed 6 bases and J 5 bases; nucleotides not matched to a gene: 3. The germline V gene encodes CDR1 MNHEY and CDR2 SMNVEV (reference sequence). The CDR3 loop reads CASRWTGGYGYTF. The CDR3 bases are TGTGCCAGCAGATGGACAGGGGGGTATGGCTACACCTTC.

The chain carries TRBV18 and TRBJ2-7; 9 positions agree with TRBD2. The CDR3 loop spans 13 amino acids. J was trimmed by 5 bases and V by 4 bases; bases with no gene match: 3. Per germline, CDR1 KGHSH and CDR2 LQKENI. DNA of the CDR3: TGTGCCAGCTCACAAGAGCGGGGGGACGAGCAGTACTTC. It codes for CASSQERGDEQYF.

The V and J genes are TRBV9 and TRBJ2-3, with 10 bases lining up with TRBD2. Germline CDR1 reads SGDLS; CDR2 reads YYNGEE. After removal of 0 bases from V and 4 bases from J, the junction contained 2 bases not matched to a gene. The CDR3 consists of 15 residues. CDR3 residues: CASSVDSGGSDTQYF. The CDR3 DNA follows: TGTGCCAGCAGCGTAGATAGCGGGGGGTCAGATACGCAGTATTTT.

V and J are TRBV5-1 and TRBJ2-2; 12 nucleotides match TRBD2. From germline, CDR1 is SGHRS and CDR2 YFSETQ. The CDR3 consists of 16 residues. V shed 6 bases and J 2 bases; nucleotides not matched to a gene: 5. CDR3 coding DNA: TGCGCCAGCAAGGCTAGCGGGGGGGCCAACACCGGGGAGCTGTTTTTT. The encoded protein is CASKASGGANTGELFF.

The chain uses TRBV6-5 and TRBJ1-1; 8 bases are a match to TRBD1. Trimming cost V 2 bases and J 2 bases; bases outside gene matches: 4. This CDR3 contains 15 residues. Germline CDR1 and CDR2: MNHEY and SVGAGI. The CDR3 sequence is CASSYGGQGNTEAFF. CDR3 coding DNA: TGTGCCAGCAGTTACGGCGGACAGGGTAACACTGAAGCTTTCTTT.

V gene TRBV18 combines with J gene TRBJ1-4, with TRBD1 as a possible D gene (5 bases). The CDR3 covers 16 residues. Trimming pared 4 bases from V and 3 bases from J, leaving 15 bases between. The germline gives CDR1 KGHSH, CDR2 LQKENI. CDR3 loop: CASSLTQGLPNEKLFF. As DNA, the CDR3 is TGTGCCAGCTCACTCACCCAGGGTCTCCCTAATGAAAAACTGTTTTTT.

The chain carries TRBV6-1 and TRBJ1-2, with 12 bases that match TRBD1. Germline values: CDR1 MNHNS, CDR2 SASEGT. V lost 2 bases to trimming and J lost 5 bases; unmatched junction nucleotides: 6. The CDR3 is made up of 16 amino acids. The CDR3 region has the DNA TGTGCCAGCAGTGAACCGGGACAGGGGGCCAAGTATGGCTACACCTTC. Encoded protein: CASSEPGQGAKYGYTF.

This CDR3 is CASSVAGQSNSPLHF. Here the CDR3 DNA reads TGTGCCAGCAGCGTGGCTGGACAAAGTAATTCACCCCTCCACTTT. The chain combines TRBV9 with TRBJ1-6, with D maybe TRBD1 (5 bases). V was pared by 2 bases and J by 6 bases, with 12 bases between. The CDR3 loop spans 15 amino acids. The germline V gene has CDR1 SGDLS and CDR2 YYNGEE.

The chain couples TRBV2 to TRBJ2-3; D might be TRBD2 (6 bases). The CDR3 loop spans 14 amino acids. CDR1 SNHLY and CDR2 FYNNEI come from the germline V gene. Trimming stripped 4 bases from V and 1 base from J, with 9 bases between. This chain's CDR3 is CASSGSSGTDTQYF. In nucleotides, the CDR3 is TGTGCCAGCAGTGGGTCTAGCGGCACAGATACGCAGTATTTT.

CDR3 amino acids: CASSQGTSGGTQTYEQYF. CDR3 nucleotides: TGCGCCAGCAGCCAAGGGACTAGCGGGGGGACCCAGACCTACGAGCAGTACTTC. The chain is built from TRBV4-1 and TRBJ2-7; 14 positions match TRBD2. This CDR3 region has 18 residues. Per germline, CDR1 MGHRA and CDR2 YSYEKL. V lost 1 base to trimming and J lost 2 bases; unmatched junction nucleotides: 7.

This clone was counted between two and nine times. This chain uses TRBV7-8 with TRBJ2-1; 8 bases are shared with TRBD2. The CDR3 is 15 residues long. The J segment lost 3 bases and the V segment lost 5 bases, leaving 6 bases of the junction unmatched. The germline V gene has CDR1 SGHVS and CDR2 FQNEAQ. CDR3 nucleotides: TGTGCCAGCAGCATTACCGGGACTAGCTACAATGAGCAGTTCTTC. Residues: CASSITGTSYNEQFF.

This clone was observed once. CDR3 DNA sequence: TGTGCCAGCAGCATCCGGGACAGGGCCACTGAAGCTTTCTTT. Translation gives CASSIRDRATEAFF. This chain connects TRBV9 to TRBJ1-1, with 9 bases fitting TRBD1. The junction had 5 bases not matched to a gene; V was cut back by 4 bases and J by 4 bases. The CDR3 extends over 14 amino acids. In germline, CDR1 is SGDLS, CDR2 YYNGEE.

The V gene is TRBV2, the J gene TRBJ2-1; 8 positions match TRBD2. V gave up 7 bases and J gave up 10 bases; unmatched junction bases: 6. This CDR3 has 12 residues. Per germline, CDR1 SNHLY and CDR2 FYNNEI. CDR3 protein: CASTERGNEQFF. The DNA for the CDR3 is TGTGCCAGCACAGAGCGGGGGAACGAGCAGTTCTTC.

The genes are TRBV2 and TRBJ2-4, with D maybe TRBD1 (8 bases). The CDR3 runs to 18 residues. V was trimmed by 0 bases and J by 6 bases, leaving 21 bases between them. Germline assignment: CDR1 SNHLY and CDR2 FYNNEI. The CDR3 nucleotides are TGTGCCAGCAGTGAAGCGCTTCGGACAGGGAGGGGAGGAAACATTCAGTACTTC. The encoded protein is CASSEALRTGRGGNIQYF. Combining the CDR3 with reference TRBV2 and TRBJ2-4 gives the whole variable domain EPEVTQTPSHQVTQMGQEVILRCVPISNHLYFYWYRQILGQKVEFLVSFYNNEISEKSEIFDDQFSVERPDGSNFTLKIRSTKLEDSAMYFCASSEALRTGRGGNIQYFGAGTRLSVL.

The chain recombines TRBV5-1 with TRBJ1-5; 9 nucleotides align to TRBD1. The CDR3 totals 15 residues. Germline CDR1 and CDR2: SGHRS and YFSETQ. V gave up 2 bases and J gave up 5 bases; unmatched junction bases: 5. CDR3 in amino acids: CASSFGTGYDQPQHF. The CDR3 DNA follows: TGCGCCAGCAGCTTTGGGACAGGGTATGATCAGCCCCAGCATTTT.

The CDR3 reads CASSRGGNYEQYF. The CDR3 nucleotides read TGTGCCAGCAGTAGAGGCGGAAACTACGAGCAGTACTTC. The chain recombines TRBV27 with TRBJ2-7; D call uncertain. Germline CDR1 and CDR2: MNHEY and SMNVEV (reference sequence). The length of the CDR3 is 13 residues. Deletions cut 5 bases from V and 3 bases from J, with 11 bases between.

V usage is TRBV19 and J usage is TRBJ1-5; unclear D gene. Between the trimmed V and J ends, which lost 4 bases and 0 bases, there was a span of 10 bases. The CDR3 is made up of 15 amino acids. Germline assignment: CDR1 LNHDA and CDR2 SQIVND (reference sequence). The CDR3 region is CASSKGDYSNQPQHF. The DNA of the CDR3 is TGTGCCAGTAGTAAGGGAGACTATAGCAATCAGCCCCAGCATTTT.